Following are 22 T cell receptor beta chains from one sample sequenced in a study of control samples from healthy donors and cancer patients. Profiling relied on immunoSEQ multiplex PCR, and the TCRdb table lists in-frame clones only, not all of them. There are tens of thousands of clones in the sample; under 90% occur only once, and around 5.8% lies in the top ten. The source material was blood. The receptors here all came from a man aged 50-59 years in good health.

This clone appeared a few times. The chain employs TRBV12-5 and TRBJ1-2, with D perhaps matching TRBD1 (5 bases). Germline V gives CDR1 LGHNT, CDR2 FRNRAP. V was cut by 4 bases and J by 2 bases, with 17 bases left in between. The length of the CDR3 is 16 residues. The CDR3 DNA is TGTGCTAGTGGTTCCCCTCAGGGAAATCTCAACTATGGCTACACCTTC. Translated: CASGSPQGNLNYGYTF.

The chain is built from TRBV4-2 and TRBJ2-7; 7 bases align to TRBD1. The CDR3 covers 14 residues. Looked up from germline, CDR1 is LGHNA and CDR2 is YNFKEQ. V gave up 0 bases and J gave up 6 bases; unmatched junction bases: 5. CDR3 in DNA: TGTGCCAGCAGCCAAGATCGTACAGGGGTCGAGCAGTACTTC. This sequence encodes CASSQDRTGVEQYF.

The chain links TRBV5-6 to TRBJ2-1, with a tentative D call TRBD1 (7 bases). The CDR3 extends over 15 amino acids. Trimming cost V 2 bases and J 3 bases, with 12 bases left between them. Germline CDR1 is SGHDT and CDR2 is YYEEEE. The CDR3 DNA sequence: TGTGCCAGCAGCTTCAGGGGGGCCGGCTACAATGAGCAGTTCTTC. Translated: CASSFRGAGYNEQFF.

J is TRBJ1-4 and V is TRBV15; D gene ambiguous. The V and J ends lost 0 bases and 6 bases respectively, with 17 bases between them. The CDR3 loop spans 17 amino acids. Germline CDR1 reads LNHNV; CDR2 reads YYDKDF (reference sequence). This CDR3 is CATSRDPRRARDEKLFF. The CDR3 bases are TGTGCCACCAGCAGAGATCCCCGACGGGCGAGGGATGAAAAACTGTTTTTT.

This chain uses TRBV27 with TRBJ2-1; 10 bases match TRBD1. The CDR3 extends over 20 amino acids. Germline CDR1 MNHEY, CDR2 SMNVEV (reference sequence). Trimming removed 5 bases from V and 4 bases from J; junction bases left unmatched: 20. As DNA, the CDR3 is TGTGCCAGCAGTCCAAACCCGGGACAGGGGATACTTATTAAATACAATGAGCAGTTCTTC. This sequence encodes CASSPNPGQGILIKYNEQFF.

J is TRBJ1-3 and V is TRBV9; D is unresolved. The CDR3 consists of 15 residues. V was pared by 0 bases and J by 0 bases, with 7 bases between. The germline CDR1 and CDR2 sequences are SGDLS and YYNGEE. The CDR3 sequence is CASSVAANSGNTIYF. The CDR3 bases are TGTGCCAGCAGCGTAGCCGCAAACTCTGGAAACACCATATATTTT.

This clone was detected once. CDR3 residues: CASSQDLADTGELFF. The CDR3 nucleotides are TGTGCCAGCAGCCAAGATTTGGCGGACACCGGGGAGCTGTTTTTT. This chain links TRBV14 with TRBJ2-2; unclear D gene. Germline CDR1 is SGHDN and CDR2 is FVKESK. V lost 0 bases, J lost 3 bases, and 8 bases lay in between. The CDR3 is 15 amino acids. The full variable domain, rest sourced from reference TRBV14 and TRBJ2-2, is EAGVTQFPSHSVIEKGQTVTLRCDPISGHDNLYWYRRVMGKEIKFLLHFVKESKQDESGMPNNRFLAERTGGTYSTLKVQPAELEDSGVYFCASSQDLADTGELFFGEGSRLTVL.

The gene calls are TRBV12-3 or TRBV12-4 and TRBJ1-1, with D maybe TRBD1 (6 bases). CDR3 length: 12 amino acids. V lost 6 bases, J lost 9 bases, and 14 bases lay in between. This chain's CDR3 is CASSPDRIQAFF. CDR3 sequence (DNA): TGTGCCAGCAGCCCGGACAGAATTCAAGCTTTCTTT.

This chain connects TRBV24-1 to TRBJ2-5; 7 nucleotides line up with TRBD1. The germline CDR1 and CDR2 sequences are KGHDR and SFDVKD. V trimming: 3 bases; J trimming: 1 base; junction bases outside the gene matches: 7. The CDR3 runs 16 residues. CDR3 coding DNA: TGTGCCACCAGTGATCCAAGGGGACAGCCCCAAGAGACCCAGTACTTC. This encodes CATSDPRGQPQETQYF.

In nucleotides, the CDR3 is TGTGCCAGCTCACCTAGTGGCAATGAGCAGTTCTTC. This translates into CASSPSGNEQFF. The chain couples TRBV18 to TRBJ2-1; D unresolved. Per germline, CDR1 KGHSH and CDR2 LQKENI. Trimming pared 3 bases from V and 6 bases from J, leaving 6 bases between. CDR3 length: 12 residues.

The J gene is TRBJ1-5, the V gene TRBV19; 9 nucleotides match TRBD1. Germline CDR1 and CDR2: LNHDA and SQIVND (reference sequence). With V trimmed by 4 bases and J by 5 bases, 9 bases remained unmatched. The CDR3 runs to 16 residues. The CDR3 DNA reads as TGTGCCAGTAGTAGGGGACAGGGATTTCCTGATCAGCCCCAGCATTTT. Its protein is CASSRGQGFPDQPQHF.

This chain connects TRBV15 to TRBJ2-2; 7 nucleotides agree with TRBD1. After removal of 3 bases from V and 1 base from J, the junction contained 5 bases not matched to a gene. Germline values: CDR1 LNHNV, CDR2 YYDKDF (reference sequence). This CDR3 region has 16 residues. The chain's CDR3 is CATSRVRQGNTGELFF. CDR3 coding DNA: TGTGCCACCAGCAGGGTACGACAGGGGAACACCGGGGAGCTGTTTTTT.

CDR3 DNA: TGTGCCAGCAGCTCATCTGGGGCCAACGTCCTGACTTTC. Amino acid sequence: CASSSSGANVLTF. The rearrangement links TRBV12-3 or TRBV12-4 to TRBJ2-6; D call uncertain. Trimming took 6 bases from V and 1 from J, leaving 4 bases between them. The length of the CDR3 is 13 residues.

The J gene is TRBJ1-1, the V gene TRBV28, with D possibly being TRBD1 (6 bases). The V end was cut by 2 bases, the J end by 11 bases, with 15 bases between. The CDR3 covers 13 residues. CDR1 and CDR2 (germline): MDHEN, SYDVKM. In DNA form, the CDR3 reads TGTGCCAGCAGTTTAGGGGGGCCTCGAGTGGCTTTCTTT. It yields the protein CASSLGGPRVAFF.

The gene calls are TRBV2 and TRBJ1-2; no clear D. The V gene's germline CDR1 is SNHLY and CDR2 FYNNEI. V was shortened by 8 bases and J by 2 bases, with 6 bases between the two germline ends. The CDR3 covers 11 residues. The CDR3 is CASQLNYGYTF. As DNA, the CDR3 is TGTGCCAGCCAGTTGAACTATGGCTACACCTTC.

J is TRBJ1-1 and V is TRBV5-8; TRBD1 is a possible D gene (5 bases). The germline V and J ends were trimmed by 4 bases and 5 bases, with 12 bases remaining between them. The CDR3 contains 13 residues. Germline CDR1 and CDR2: SGHTS and YDEGEE. CDR3 nucleotide sequence: TGTGCCAGCAGCAGGGGTTTTAGTACTGAAGCTTTCTTT. Residues: CASSRGFSTEAFF.

V is TRBV7-9 and J is TRBJ1-1; no reliable D call. V was trimmed by 4 bases and J by 3 bases, leaving 12 bases between them. The germline CDR1 and CDR2 sequences are SEHNR and FQNEAQ (reference sequence). The CDR3 covers 14 residues. CDR3 region: CASSSTDIYTEAFF. The CDR3 coding sequence is TGTGCCAGCAGCTCAACTGATATATACACTGAAGCTTTCTTT.

This clone was recorded only once. The chain carries TRBV19 and TRBJ1-1; 12 bases are a match to TRBD1. Trimming took 3 bases from V and 5 from J; bases not matched to a gene: 4. CDR1 is LNHDA, CDR2 SQIVND, per germline (reference sequence). The CDR3 spans 15 residues. The CDR3 DNA sequence: TGTGCCAGTAGTATGGGACAGGGGGCGCGAACTGAAGCTTTCTTT. It is translated as CASSMGQGARTEAFF.

The rearrangement uses TRBV7-2 and TRBJ2-7; the match to TRBD1 covers 7 bases. This CDR3 contains 13 residues. Germline V gene data show CDR1 as SGHTA and CDR2 as FQGNSA. The V segment lost 7 bases and the J segment 2 bases; nucleotides outside the gene matches: 5. The CDR3 is CASNPGGTYEQYF. CDR3 DNA sequence: TGTGCCAGCAACCCAGGGGGAACCTACGAGCAGTACTTC.

The chain has TRBV27 and TRBJ2-1; D call uncertain. Trimming removed 7 bases from V and 6 bases from J, with 13 bases in between. Germline-derived CDR1 and CDR2 are MNHEY and SMNVEV (reference sequence). The CDR3 totals 13 residues. The CDR3 is CASTPQSANEQFF. In DNA, the CDR3 is TGTGCCAGCACCCCACAGTCGGCCAATGAGCAGTTCTTC.

The table lists this clone with many counts. At one end the junction does not follow the germline gene, possibly because of a read error. Here the CDR3 reads CASGLGVQNEQFF. The CDR3 DNA sequence: TGTGCCAGCGGTTTGGGGGTCCAGAATGAGCAGTTCTTC. V and J are TRBV27 and TRBJ2-1; perhaps D is TRBD1 or TRBD2 (5 bases each). This CDR3 spans 13 amino acids. Germline CDR1 reads MNHEY; CDR2 reads SMNVEV (reference sequence).

This chain links TRBV9 with TRBJ2-2; D is possibly TRBD2 (6 bases). The V end was cut by 2 bases, the J end by 1 base, with 9 bases between. This CDR3 region has 15 residues. CDR1 is SGDLS and CDR2 is YYNGEE in the germline V gene. CDR3 in DNA: TGTGCCAGCAGCGTTCGCGGGGAGAACACCGGGGAGCTGTTTTTT. It translates to CASSVRGENTGELFF.